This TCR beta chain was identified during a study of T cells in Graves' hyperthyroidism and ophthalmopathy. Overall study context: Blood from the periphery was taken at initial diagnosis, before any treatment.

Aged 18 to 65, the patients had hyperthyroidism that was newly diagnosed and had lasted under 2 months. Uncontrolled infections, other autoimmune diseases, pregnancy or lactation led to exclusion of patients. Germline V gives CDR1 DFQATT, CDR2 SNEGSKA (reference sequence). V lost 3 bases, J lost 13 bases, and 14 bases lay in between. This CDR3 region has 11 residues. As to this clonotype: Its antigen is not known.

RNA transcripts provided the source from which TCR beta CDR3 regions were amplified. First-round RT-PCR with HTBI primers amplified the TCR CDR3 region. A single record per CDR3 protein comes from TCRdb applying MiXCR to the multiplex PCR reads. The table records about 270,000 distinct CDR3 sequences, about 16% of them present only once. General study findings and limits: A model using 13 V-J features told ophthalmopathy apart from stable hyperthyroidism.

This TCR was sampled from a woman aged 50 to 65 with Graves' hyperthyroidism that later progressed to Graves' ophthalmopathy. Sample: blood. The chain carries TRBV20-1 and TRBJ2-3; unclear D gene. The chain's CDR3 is CSARLQRGEYF. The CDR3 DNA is TGCAGTGCTAGGCTACAGCGAGGCGAGTATTTT.